Shown below are 18 T cell receptor beta chains from a single sample sequenced in a study of blood T cell repertoires in COVID-19. Profiled with immunoSEQ multiplex PCR; TCRdb holds only in-frame clones, not every one. The sample records roughly 170,000 clones, roughly nine tenths being singletons. Source material: peripheral blood. The receptors here all came from a man in his 70s with active or convalescent COVID-19.

The chain joins TRBV3-1 (or the pseudogene TRBV3-2) to TRBJ2-5; 7 nucleotides match TRBD2. The V gene end was trimmed by 2 bases and the J gene end by 3 bases; junction bases not matched to a gene: 6. Germline values: CDR1 LGHDT, CDR2 YNNKEL (reference sequence). The CDR3 covers 15 residues. CDR3 nucleotide sequence: TGTGCCAGCAGCCAACGCCCCCTAGCGGAAGAGACCCAGTACTTC. Its protein product is CASSQRPLAEETQYF.

This chain uses TRBV4-1 with TRBJ2-1; 11 bases align to TRBD2. Germline CDR1 MGHRA, CDR2 YSYEKL. The junction had 13 bases not matched to a gene; V was cut back by 0 bases and J by 0 bases. This CDR3 contains 21 residues. For the CDR3, the DNA is TGCGCCAGCAGCCAAGATCCGGTTCTAGCGGGAGGCCAATACTCCTACAATGAGCAGTTCTTC. This translates into CASSQDPVLAGGQYSYNEQFF.

V is TRBV9 and J is TRBJ2-1, with 9 nucleotides matching TRBD2. Germline V gene sequence: CDR1 SGDLS, CDR2 YYNGEE. The ends lost 4 bases at V and 0 bases at J; junction bases unmatched: 5. The length of the CDR3 is 16 residues. The DNA for the CDR3 is TGTGCCAGCAGCCCTCGTAGCGGGAGCTCCTACAATGAGCAGTTCTTC. Protein sequence: CASSPRSGSSYNEQFF.

V and J are TRBV5-4 and TRBJ1-3; 8 bases fit TRBD1. CDR1 is SGHNT, CDR2 YYREEE, per germline (reference sequence). This CDR3 comprises 14 residues. The V gene end was trimmed by 4 bases and the J gene end by 6 bases; junction bases not matched to a gene: 6. CDR3 in DNA: TGTGCCAGCAGCACACCGACAGGGGAAAACACCATATATTTT. It translates to CASSTPTGENTIYF.

CDR3 sequence (DNA): TGTGCCAGCAGTGACAATTGGCAGTCGAACACCGGGGAGCTGTTTTTT. This gives the protein CASSDNWQSNTGELFF. The V gene is TRBV6-4, the J gene TRBJ2-2; no firm D call. The CDR3 covers 16 residues. Trimming removed 2 bases from V and 0 bases from J, with 10 bases in between. Germline V gene lookup returns CDR1 MRHNA and CDR2 SNTAGT.

The sample holds one count of this clone. Other DNA sequences in the sample encode the same CDR3. V gene TRBV28 combines with J gene TRBJ1-5; D remains unclear. The CDR3 has 12 residues. V dropped 7 bases and J dropped 4 bases, with 8 bases sitting between them. Germline V gene sequence: CDR1 MDHEN, CDR2 SYDVKM. In DNA, the CDR3 is TGTGCCAGCAAGCGGGGAAATCAGCCCCAGCATTTT. Protein sequence: CASKRGNQPQHF.

The J gene is TRBJ1-6, the V gene TRBV30, with 11 positions matching TRBD1. Trimming cost V 3 bases and J 9 bases; bases outside gene matches: 7. CDR3 length equals 15 residues. CDR1 and CDR2 (germline): GTSNPN, SVGIG (reference sequence). The CDR3 DNA reads TGTGCCTGGAGACCTCGGACAGGGGGCACTTCACCCCTCCACTTT. It yields the protein CAWRPRTGGTSPLHF. The whole variable domain, remainder taken from reference TRBV30 and TRBJ1-6, is SQTIHQWPATLVQPVGSPLSLECTVEGTSNPNLYWYRQAAGRGLQLLFYSVGIGQISSEVPQNLSASRPQDRQFILSSKKLLLSDSGFYLCAWRPRTGGTSPLHFGNGTRLTVT.

CDR3 coding DNA: TGTGCCAGCAGTTTGGGCAGCTCCTACAATGAGCAGTTCTTC. Protein product: CASSLGSSYNEQFF. The rearrangement joins TRBV27 to TRBJ2-1; D gene uncertain. Germline loops: CDR1 MNHEY, CDR2 SMNVEV (reference sequence). The CDR3 totals 14 residues. Between the trimmed V and J ends, which lost 3 bases and 0 bases, there was a span of 6 bases.

The chain joins TRBV9 to TRBJ2-3; 10 nucleotides agree with TRBD1. J gave up 4 bases and V 3 bases, and 8 bases lay outside the gene matches. This CDR3 contains 16 residues. Germline lookup yields CDR1 SGDLS and CDR2 YYNGEE. The CDR3 sequence: CASSARRQGAADTQYF. In DNA, the CDR3 is TGTGCCAGCAGCGCCCGGAGACAGGGGGCGGCAGATACGCAGTATTTT.

The genes are TRBV2 and TRBJ2-5; TRBD2 agrees at 7 bases. Losses at the gene ends were 6 bases for V and 0 bases for J; bases not matched to a gene: 1. Germline assignment: CDR1 SNHLY and CDR2 FYNNEI. The CDR3 is 13 amino acids. The CDR3 spells CASRGGYQETQYF. The DNA for the CDR3 is TGTGCCAGCAGGGGGGGGTACCAAGAGACCCAGTACTTC.

This clone was picked up one time. The chain joins TRBV7-8 to TRBJ2-7; TRBD2 matches 10 bases. The CDR3 has 16 residues. Germline V lookup: CDR1 SGHVS, CDR2 FQNEAQ. With V trimmed by 2 bases and J by 4 bases, 8 bases remained unmatched. The CDR3 nucleotides read TGTGCCAGCAGCTTAATGGTAGCGGGAGGACGATACGAGCAGTACTTC. Translating gives CASSLMVAGGRYEQYF.

This clone is a singleton in its sample. The chain has TRBV5-1 and TRBJ1-1; possible D gene TRBD1, 6 bases. Germline V gives CDR1 SGHRS, CDR2 YFSETQ. Between the trimmed V and J ends, which lost 4 bases and 1 base, there was a span of 11 bases. CDR3 length equals 14 residues. Written as DNA, the CDR3 is TGCGCCAGCAGCCCCGACAGGTCGAACACTGAAGCTTTCTTT. It specifies CASSPDRSNTEAFF.

The chain couples TRBV6-1 to TRBJ2-2; 8 bases agree with TRBD1. Germline CDR1 MNHNS, CDR2 SASEGT. This CDR3 is built from 15 residues. V lost 4 bases and J lost 7; bases outside the gene matches: 8. The CDR3 bases are TGTGCCAGCAGTGTAAGGGACAGGTTCGGCGGGGAGCTGTTTTTT. It codes for CASSVRDRFGGELFF.

The chain employs TRBV6-1 and TRBJ1-1, with D unresolved. V lost 3 bases to trimming and J lost 4 bases, with 15 bases between them. The CDR3 extends over 15 amino acids. Germline CDR1 is MNHNS and CDR2 is SASEGT. In DNA, the CDR3 is TGTGCCAGCAGTGACCCGGGGAAGATGGGCACTGAAGCTTTCTTT. It encodes CASSDPGKMGTEAFF.

The rearrangement links TRBV2 to TRBJ2-3; unclear D gene. CDR3 length equals 15 residues. V was pared by 10 bases and J by 0 bases, with 17 bases between. Germline V gene data show CDR1 as SNHLY and CDR2 as FYNNEI. The CDR3: CATAKAPGSTDTQYF. CDR3 sequence (DNA): TGTGCCACCGCAAAAGCCCCAGGCAGCACAGATACGCAGTATTTT.

This clone was seen a few times. In DNA form, the CDR3 reads TGCGCCAGCAGCCTCCAGACAGGGTGGGACGAGCAGTACTTC. Protein product: CASSLQTGWDEQYF. The chain uses TRBV4-3 and TRBJ2-7; 7 bases match TRBD1. The J segment lost 5 bases and the V segment lost 4 bases, leaving 8 bases of the junction unmatched. CDR1 is LGHNA, CDR2 YSLEER, per germline. The CDR3 is 14 residues long.

This sequence joins TRBV3-1 (or the pseudogene TRBV3-2) and TRBJ2-7, with TRBD2 matching 8 bases. The CDR3 is 14 residues long. Germline values: CDR1 LGHDT, CDR2 YNNKEL (reference sequence). The J segment lost 4 bases and the V segment lost 5 bases, leaving 7 bases of the junction unmatched. Here the CDR3 reads CASSTSGAGYEQYF. The CDR3 nucleotides are TGTGCCAGCAGCACTAGCGGAGCGGGGTACGAGCAGTACTTC.

The CDR3 bases are TGCGCCAGCAGCCAATGGACAGGATACTACGAGCAGTACTTC. Protein sequence: CASSQWTGYYEQYF. The rearrangement links TRBV5-1 to TRBJ2-7; 7 nucleotides agree with TRBD1. There are 14 residues in the CDR3. V was clipped by 4 bases and J by 3 bases; unmatched bases: 7. CDR1 is SGHRS and CDR2 is YFSETQ in the germline V gene.